The 10 T cell receptor beta chains below all came from one sample that was sequenced in a study of CD8+ T cells in alopecia areata. The sequencing template was cDNA reverse transcribed from extracted RNA. The repertoire was sequenced with immunoSEQ multiplex PCR; TCRdb's copy has only in-frame clones and lacks some. The sample lists 45,000 to 70,000 clones; 95% to 97% were seen once. This specimen was CD8+ T cells sorted from blood, taken at week 0. Receptors originate from a human donor with alopecia areata.

This clone was detected only a few times. J is TRBJ1-5 and V is TRBV5-1; possibly TRBD1 for D (5 bases). The germline gives CDR1 SGHRS, CDR2 YFSETQ. Trimming pared 0 bases from V and 1 base from J, leaving 14 bases between. The CDR3 consists of 17 residues. Here the CDR3 DNA reads TGCGCCAGCAGCTTGGCTTTGGGGGGGAACAGCAATCAGCCCCAGCATTTT. The encoded protein is CASSLALGGNSNQPQHF.

This rearrangement joins TRBV7-9 to TRBJ2-5, with 11 bases fitting TRBD1. The CDR3 covers 15 residues. V lost 5 bases and J lost 5; bases outside the gene matches: 7. In germline, CDR1 is SEHNR, CDR2 FQNEAQ (reference sequence). The chain's CDR3 is CASSMWTGGDETQYF. DNA for the CDR3: TGTGCCAGCAGCATGTGGACAGGGGGCGACGAGACCCAGTACTTC.

The genes are TRBV18 and TRBJ1-2; D not resolved. Germline CDR1 is KGHSH and CDR2 is LQKENI. The CDR3 has 13 residues. V was cut by 6 bases and J by 3 bases, with 11 bases left in between. Written as DNA, the CDR3 is TGTGCCAGCTCCCCTCGGGCAGACTATGGCTACACCTTC. As protein: CASSPRADYGYTF.

This sequence joins TRBV2 and TRBJ1-1, with TRBD1 matching over 8 bases. The J segment lost 6 bases and the V segment lost 8 bases, leaving 11 bases of the junction unmatched. Germline V CDR1 and CDR2: SNHLY, FYNNEI. This CDR3 is built from 14 residues. CDR3 amino acids: CASLKGTGFAEAFF. In DNA form, the CDR3 reads TGTGCCAGCCTAAAAGGGACAGGTTTTGCTGAAGCTTTCTTT.

This CDR3 reads CASSSGTVIYEQYF. CDR3 nucleotide sequence: TGTGCCAGCAGCTCTGGGACAGTCATCTACGAGCAGTACTTC. The chain is built from TRBV7-9 and TRBJ2-7; 7 nucleotides line up with TRBD1. This CDR3 is 14 amino acids long. The V segment lost 4 bases and the J segment 3 bases; nucleotides outside the gene matches: 6. Germline V CDR1 and CDR2: SEHNR, FQNEAQ (reference sequence).

This chain joins TRBV4-1 and TRBJ2-5; no definite D call. CDR1 and CDR2 from the germline V gene are MGHRA and YSYEKL. Trimming stripped 4 bases from V and 5 bases from J, with 11 bases between. The length of the CDR3 is 13 residues. CDR3 residues: CASSRNTLETQYF. The DNA of the CDR3 is TGCGCCAGCAGCCGGAACACATTGGAGACCCAGTACTTC.

The chain uses TRBV29-1 and TRBJ2-7; 9 bases are a match to TRBD1. Germline values: CDR1 SQVTM, CDR2 ANQGSEA. CDR3 size: 14 residues. V trimming: 3 bases; J trimming: 3 bases; junction bases outside the gene matches: 6. This chain's CDR3 is CSVEDRGRDYEQYF. The CDR3, as DNA: TGCAGCGTTGAGGACAGGGGTCGAGACTACGAGCAGTACTTC.

The chain employs TRBV5-1 and TRBJ2-3, with D hard to call. The CDR3 has 15 residues. Trimming shortened V by 3 bases and J by 4 bases, and 15 bases separated the two germline ends. Germline CDR1 reads SGHRS; CDR2 reads YFSETQ. The CDR3 reads CASSSLSRHSDTQYF. The CDR3 nucleotides read TGCGCCAGCAGCTCCTTGAGCCGACATTCAGATACGCAGTATTTT.

The J gene is TRBJ2-7, the V gene TRBV4-3; no definite D call. Trimming pared 0 bases from V and 0 bases from J, leaving 9 bases between. The CDR3 loop spans 15 amino acids. Germline lookup yields CDR1 LGHNA and CDR2 YSLEER. The CDR3 region has the DNA TGCGCCAGCAGCCAAGATCTTGGCCTCTCCTACGAGCAGTACTTC. Amino acids: CASSQDLGLSYEQYF.

This rearrangement joins TRBV25-1 to TRBJ1-1; D not certain. V was pared by 4 bases and J by 0 bases, with 18 bases between. The germline gives CDR1 MGHDK, CDR2 SYGVNS. The CDR3 has 17 residues. Written as DNA, the CDR3 is TGTGCCAGCAGTGGGACCGGGAGAACATGGGTGAACACTGAAGCTTTCTTT. It encodes CASSGTGRTWVNTEAFF.